Reported below is one TCR beta chain. Its specificity is not known. This entry comes from a study of cytomegalovirus exposure and HLA in healthy donors. Study information: Out of about 170 million T cells, an earlier analysis found more than 95 million unique TCR beta sequences in total. General study results and limits: Among the CMV-associated chains, a few were confirmed in vitro as specific for CMV antigens.

The PCR employed 60 Vbeta primers together with 13 Jbeta primers. Generated by immunoSEQ multiplex PCR, the TCRdb table keeps only in-frame clones and is missing some. With just over 80,000 clones in the sample, the ten largest clones hold around 1.1%. This CDR3 spans 15 amino acids. The germline V gene has CDR1 MNHEY and CDR2 SVGAGI. With V trimmed by 6 bases and J by 4 bases, 6 bases remained unmatched. This chain connects TRBV6-5 to TRBJ2-2; 9 bases agree with TRBD1. Material for sequencing was PBMCs. This receptor was identified in a woman aged 25 to 39 in good health and CMV-seronegative. Here the CDR3 reads CASRTTGGSTGELFF. CDR3 nucleotides: TGTGCCAGCAGGACGACAGGGGGATCCACCGGGGAGCTGTTTTTT.